This T cell receptor beta chain came from a study of CD8 T cells in ankylosing spondylitis. Quantitative barcoded 5'-RACE was used to prepare TCR beta libraries. TCRdb reprocessed the 5' RACE reads with MiXCR, giving one entry per CDR3 protein. The repertoire has about 250,000 distinct CDR3 sequences, 20% to 30% of them found once; the top ten carry roughly 0.67%. This clonotype was recorded only once. Its antigen remains unknown. Study-wide findings and caveats: A CD8+ phenotype characterized the disease-linked clones, which were relatively rare in peripheral blood. It was reported that disease-linked clones were significantly enriched in matched ankylosing spondylitis synovial fluid.

Material: blood, either unsorted or a sorted T cell fraction (not recorded which). The receptor's source is a male donor with ankylosing spondylitis or in good health (not recorded which).

The CDR3 nucleotides read TGCAGTGCTAGCGCCCGACAGGTATCTACCACAGATACGCAGTATTTT. Its translation: CSASARQVSTTDTQYF. The chain couples TRBV20-1 to TRBJ2-3; the D gene is possibly TRBD1 (6 bases). CDR3 length equals 16 residues. Between the trimmed V and J ends, which lost 3 bases and 2 bases, there was a span of 18 bases. Germline V lookup: CDR1 DFQATT, CDR2 SNEGSKA (reference sequence).